Listed here is a single TCR beta chain. The sample comes from a study of T-cell reconstitution after alpha-beta-depleted transplantation in children. CDR3 size: 13 residues. V was pared by 3 bases and J by 5 bases, with 10 bases between. CDR1 is MNHNS and CDR2 is SASEGT in the germline V gene. Researchers prepared the TCRbeta library using unique molecular identifiers, the study reports. TCRdb re-analysed the PCR reads in MiXCR, keeping a single row per CDR3 protein. The data show about 500,000 distinct CDR3 sequences, approximately 32% seen once. Material: PBMCs from the stem cell graft donor, obtained from the stem cell graft. This sequence joins TRBV6-1 and TRBJ2-5; a possible D gene is TRBD2 (7 bases). The receptor was derived from a human donor who donated a stem cell graft to a child with aplastic anemia. This CDR3 is CASSDGGAETQYF. CDR3 DNA sequence: TGTGCCAGCAGTGATGGGGGGGCCGAGACCCAGTACTTC.